What follows are 24 T cell receptor beta chains derived from one specimen sequenced in a study of blood T cells in healthy people across ages. PCR was performed a second time for 7 to 11 cycles using a sample-barcoded 5' primer and a J-beta primer mix. TCRdb re-derived calls from the 5' RACE reads in MiXCR, one entry per CDR3 protein. In the table there are roughly 900,000 distinct CDR3 sequences, around 28% of which are singletons. Source material: blood. The receptors were gathered from a woman aged 80 or over in good health.

A note on this clonotype: A much larger clone is a single base away; this may be a read error. V gene TRBV6-1 combines with J gene TRBJ2-3, with 13 bases matching TRBD2. Germline V gene data show CDR1 as MNHNS and CDR2 as SASEGT. CDR3 length: 17 amino acids. Losses at the gene ends were 5 bases for V and 5 bases for J; bases not matched to a gene: 10. CDR3 sequence reads: CASSLRTSGSTLDTQYF. As DNA, the CDR3 is TGTGCCAGCAGTCTTAGGACTAGCGGGAGTACCCTAGATACGCAGTATTTT.

This clonotype has ten or more counts. The chain is built from TRBV5-4 and TRBJ2-5; D is perhaps TRBD1 or TRBD2 (5 bases each). V gave up 0 bases and J gave up 3 bases, with 15 bases separating them. Germline V lookup: CDR1 SGHNT, CDR2 YYREEE (reference sequence). The CDR3 is made up of 16 amino acids. CDR3 sequence (DNA): TGTGCCAGCAGCTTGGGGGGGTGGCAGGGCGAAGAGACCCAGTACTTC. This encodes CASSLGGWQGEETQYF.

V usage is TRBV6-5 and J usage is TRBJ1-5; no clear D. Per germline, CDR1 MNHEY and CDR2 SVGAGI. The CDR3 is made up of 13 amino acids. The V and J ends lost 6 bases and 7 bases respectively, with 13 bases between them. This CDR3 is CASSPNLLQPQHF. For the CDR3, the DNA is TGTGCCAGCAGCCCAAATCTACTGCAGCCCCAGCATTTT.

This clonotype was seen a single time. This chain connects TRBV20-1 to TRBJ1-5; D uncertain. Germline-derived CDR1 and CDR2 are DFQATT and SNEGSKA (reference sequence). With 6 bases removed from V and 9 bases from J, the gap between germline ends came to 24 bases. The CDR3 is 15 amino acids. The CDR3 loop reads CSATKEQPSFSPQHF. CDR3 DNA: TGCAGTGCCACTAAGGAACAGCCATCGTTTTCGCCCCAGCATTTT.

In its sample, this clonotype was seen once. The V gene is TRBV5-1, the J gene TRBJ2-7, with 7 bases identical to TRBD1. The CDR3 is 16 residues long. Germline CDR1 reads SGHRS; CDR2 reads YFSETQ. Trimming took 3 bases from V and 3 from J; bases not matched to a gene: 12. The CDR3 coding sequence is TGCGCCAGCAGCTCGATCACAAGGGGGACAGTCTACGAGCAGTACTTC. This codes for CASSSITRGTVYEQYF.

The V and J genes are TRBV3-1 and TRBJ2-1; no firm D call. V shed 4 bases and J shed 10 bases, with 8 bases lying between them. Germline V gene data show CDR1 as LGHDT and CDR2 as YNNKEL (reference sequence). The CDR3 covers 11 residues. The CDR3 protein is CASSRSLEQFF. Here the CDR3 DNA reads TGTGCCAGCAGCCGATCATTAGAGCAGTTCTTC.

This clonotype has more than one count but fewer than ten. The chain employs TRBV28 and TRBJ1-2, with D possibly being TRBD1 (6 bases). Trimming removed 7 bases at V and 13 bases at J, with 22 bases between. CDR1 is MDHEN, CDR2 SYDVKM, per germline. The CDR3 sequence is 13 residues long. The CDR3 DNA follows: TGTGCCAGCATCCCCCAAGGGCGGGGGCGTGGCACCTTC. Translating it yields CASIPQGRGRGTF.

This clonotype was found many times. The rearrangement uses TRBV20-1 and TRBJ1-5, with TRBD1 as a possible D gene (6 bases). The germline V gene encodes CDR1 DFQATT and CDR2 SNEGSKA (reference sequence). This CDR3 comprises 14 residues. Between the trimmed V and J ends, which lost 7 bases and 2 bases, there was a span of 15 bases. The CDR3 nucleotides are TGCAGTGTCACAGGGTTAGATGGCAATCAGCCCCAGCATTTT. Its protein is CSVTGLDGNQPQHF.

The CDR3 here is CASSWDRVGNQPQHF. CDR3 nucleotide sequence: TGTGCCAGCAGTTGGGACAGGGTAGGCAATCAGCCCCAGCATTTT. V is TRBV6-1 and J is TRBJ1-5; TRBD1 matches 9 bases. In germline, CDR1 is MNHNS, CDR2 SASEGT. J gave up 2 bases and V 5 bases, and 4 bases lay outside the gene matches. The CDR3 sequence is 15 residues long.

This chain connects TRBV30 to TRBJ2-5; D assignment may be TRBD1 or TRBD2 (6 bases each). This CDR3 contains 11 residues. The germline CDR1 and CDR2 sequences are GTSNPN and SVGIG (reference sequence). V was trimmed by 0 bases and J by 11 bases, leaving 10 bases between them. The CDR3 nucleotides read TGTGCCTGGAGTGTACGAGGGGGGCAGTACTTC. Translation: CAWSVRGGQYF.

A remark on this clonotype: A read error may account for a junction end that differs from germline. The rearrangement joins TRBV5-1 to TRBJ2-1; TRBD1 aligns across 12 bases. The CDR3 has 15 residues. The germline V gene encodes CDR1 SGHRS and CDR2 YFSETQ. In DNA, the CDR3 is TGCGCCAACAGCAGGAGGGGGACAGGGGGCGATGGGCAGTTCTTC. Its protein product is CANSRRGTGGDGQFF.

This clonotype occurred a few times. J is TRBJ2-2 and V is TRBV4-2, with 9 positions matching TRBD2. The CDR3 is made up of 17 amino acids. CDR1 is LGHNA, CDR2 YNFKEQ, per germline. The J segment lost 4 bases and the V segment lost 0 bases, leaving 6 bases of the junction unmatched. CDR3 in amino acids: CASSQDPRGGSTGELFF. The CDR3 DNA reads TGTGCCAGCAGCCAAGATCCGCGGGGGGGGAGCACCGGGGAGCTGTTTTTT.

As regards this clonotype: A junction boundary mismatches the germline segment, possibly from a read error. The J gene is TRBJ2-1, the V gene TRBV30; TRBD2 might be the D (6 bases). From germline, CDR1 is GTSNPN and CDR2 SVGIG (reference sequence). The CDR3 is made up of 13 amino acids. The CDR3 region has the DNA TGTGCCTGGTCCTCCGGGAGTTTCAATAAGCAGTTCTTC. Protein sequence: CAWSSGSFNKQFF.

Ten or more counts support this clonotype. The rearrangement links TRBV20-1 to TRBJ2-3, with 8 bases lining up with TRBD2. Germline CDR1 DFQATT, CDR2 SNEGSKA (reference sequence). Germline trimming cut 6 bases from V and 3 bases from J; bases unmatched to any gene: 8. The length of the CDR3 is 14 residues. The CDR3 nucleotides read TGCAGTGCCCCCGTAACGGGGGGGACAGATACGCAGTATTTT. Its protein is CSAPVTGGTDTQYF.

This rearrangement joins TRBV6-4 to TRBJ1-1; a possible D gene is TRBD1 (5 bases). The ends were cut back, 2 bases at V and 4 bases at J, with 14 bases in the middle. CDR3 length: 15 amino acids. The germline gives CDR1 MRHNA, CDR2 SNTAGT. Here the CDR3 reads CASSDPTGAVTEAFF. Here the CDR3 DNA reads TGTGCCAGCAGTGACCCGACTGGGGCGGTCACTGAAGCTTTCTTT.

The chain couples TRBV7-2 to TRBJ1-1; possible D gene TRBD1, 5 bases. This CDR3 is 13 amino acids long. Between the trimmed V and J ends, which lost 10 bases and 1 base, there was a span of 13 bases. Germline V gene lookup returns CDR1 SGHTA and CDR2 FQGNSA. This chain's CDR3 is CATSQGKNTEAFF. CDR3 bases: TGTGCCACATCCCAGGGAAAGAACACTGAAGCTTTCTTT.

This clonotype was seen many times. The rearrangement joins TRBV6-5 to TRBJ2-5; the D gene could be TRBD1 or TRBD2 (5 bases each). This CDR3 region has 15 residues. The V end was cut by 5 bases, the J end by 5 bases, with 18 bases between. CDR1 is MNHEY, CDR2 SVGAGI, per germline. This CDR3 reads CASSRGPKSAETQYF. CDR3 in DNA: TGTGCCAGCAGTAGGGGACCTAAGTCGGCTGAGACCCAGTACTTC.

This clonotype was observed many times. V usage is TRBV3-1 and J usage is TRBJ2-1; possibly TRBD2 for D (6 bases). The CDR3 runs 19 residues. V was trimmed by 0 bases and J by 14 bases, leaving 32 bases between them. CDR1 LGHDT and CDR2 YNNKEL come from the germline V gene (reference sequence). The CDR3 region has the DNA TGTGCCAGCAGCCAAGAACGAATTTATAAGAGAGGCGGGGACCGAGGGGAGTTCTTC. It is translated as CASSQERIYKRGGDRGEFF.

V gene TRBV19 combines with J gene TRBJ2-3; maybe TRBD2 (5 bases). Germline V gives CDR1 LNHDA, CDR2 SQIVND (reference sequence). Deletions cut 1 base from V and 2 bases from J, with 10 bases between. This CDR3 has 15 amino acids. This CDR3 reads CASSIGYGDTDTQYF. The CDR3 nucleotides are TGTGCCAGTAGTATAGGGTACGGGGACACAGATACGCAGTATTTT.

The table lists this clonotype with many counts. The chain joins TRBV6-2 or TRBV6-3 to TRBJ2-3; TRBD2 is a possible D gene (6 bases). Germline V lookup: CDR1 MNHEY, CDR2 SVGEGT. Trimming shortened V by 2 bases and J by 2 bases, and 17 bases separated the two germline ends. This CDR3 is 17 amino acids long. The CDR3 spells CASSYPSGTSNTDTQYF. CDR3 in DNA: TGTGCCAGCAGTTACCCCTCCGGGACTTCCAACACAGATACGCAGTATTTT.

This clonotype has only a few counts. V gene TRBV10-3 combines with J gene TRBJ1-4; possibly TRBD1 for D (6 bases). Germline V gene sequence: CDR1 ENHRY, CDR2 SYGVKD. This CDR3 spans 13 amino acids. V was clipped by 6 bases and J by 8 bases, with 13 bases between them. The CDR3 is CAIRGHNGEKLFF. The CDR3 DNA reads as TGTGCCATCAGGGGACATAACGGGGAAAAACTGTTTTTT.

The gene calls are TRBV20-1 and TRBJ2-3; tentatively, D is TRBD2 (5 bases). The CDR3 spans 16 residues. The ends were cut back, 1 base at V and 4 bases at J, with 18 bases in the middle. In germline, CDR1 is DFQATT, CDR2 SNEGSKA (reference sequence). CDR3 sequence: CSARGYGGSYADTQYF. CDR3 coding DNA: TGCAGTGCTAGAGGGTACGGCGGGTCCTACGCAGATACGCAGTATTTT.

In regard to this clonotype: This may be a read error, as it is one base from a much larger clone. The chain employs TRBV12-3 or TRBV12-4 and TRBJ1-6, with TRBD1 as a possible D gene (5 bases). The germline V and J ends were trimmed by 5 bases and 13 bases, with 12 bases remaining between them. The CDR3 consists of 12 residues. The CDR3 spells CASSPGRPPLHF. The DNA for the CDR3 is TGTGCCAGCAGTCCGGGACGGCCTCCCCTCCACTTT.

This clonotype has ten or more counts. The chain has TRBV27 and TRBJ2-3; D may correspond to TRBD1 or TRBD2 (5 bases each). The CDR3 extends over 14 amino acids. Trimming took 3 bases from V and 8 from J, leaving 15 bases between them. Germline assignment: CDR1 MNHEY and CDR2 SMNVEV (reference sequence). In DNA, the CDR3 is TGTGCCAGCAGTTTGCGGGCAGGGTTGAGTACGCAGTATTTT. Translated, it gives CASSLRAGLSTQYF.